This TCR beta chain was sequenced during a study of blood T cell repertoires in COVID-19 (dated by TCRdb to about 2020). Study-wide context: The collaborator samples originated in the United States, Italy and Spain and spanned the acute and convalescent phases of COVID-19. The material from the prospective study consisted of cDNA or gDNA derived from T cells, B-cell-depleted T cells, or PBMCs. Subjects who had been exposed to COVID-19, were actively infected with it, or had recovered from it provided the deeply sampled blood TCRbeta repertoires that made up the dataset. The repertoires were released in a freely available public database intended as a resource for research on the immune response to SARS-CoV-2. Samples came from the ongoing ImmuneRACE study (first 160 participants) plus 1,254 subjects from 6 global collaborators. Sample metadata almost always included a de-identified subject ID, COVID-19 status, age in years and sex. Where available, HLA class I and class II types were obtained from metadata supplied by the sample provider rather than from assay-based typing.

Here is what the overall study found, with its caveats: How much clinical and demographic metadata was included differed by source and by participant, and the metadata was provided uncurated.

Points on this clone: This clone's antigen is unknown. Within one base of it there is no much larger clone, and no base qualities were kept.

Collaborating institutions collected whole blood in K2EDTA tubes following their own protocols. For TCRbeta analysis, collaborators shipped samples as frozen whole blood, isolated PBMCs, or DNA extracted from either of those sample types. The CDR3 sequence holds 14 residues, the cysteine and phenylalanine included. Just CDR3 DNA is preserved here, 42 bases in frame from base 1. CDR1 and CDR2 are read off the germline V gene (reference sequence) as SEHNR and FQNEAQ. The V and J ends are trimmed by 2 bases and 7 bases, leaving 11 bases between them. TCRbeta CDR3 regions were amplified from genomic DNA using the immunoSEQ Assay, a bias-controlled multiplex PCR. From the authors' description of their analysis: Within the assay, amplification of reference gene primers was used to estimate how many nucleated cells each sample contained. To quantify the absolute abundance of each unique TCRbeta CDR3 rearrangement, sequence reads were collapsed and filtered. For each sample, productive Simpson clonality was calculated as the square root of Simpson's diversity index across productive rearrangements. Drawn from immuneACCESS, this table holds only the in-frame rearrangements with V and J called that TCRdb kept. Clones are partly lost; checked studies trace under half to an unresolved V gene and leave the rest unexplained. V, J and clone size derive from that table, while D and trimming were established from the DNA sequence. In this sample the table shows about 310,000 clones, about nine tenths of which occur a single time. The ten largest make up 1% of the sample.

The TCR comes from a man in his fifties or sixties with active or convalescent COVID-19. Sequenced: peripheral blood. The chain employs TRBV7-9 and TRBJ1-4; the D gene is perhaps TRBD1, on 5 matching bases. The CDR3 has the sequence CASSLSRDTEKLFF. The bases read TGTGCCAGCAGCTTAAGCAGGGATACTGAAAAACTGTTTTTT.